This T cell receptor beta chain came from a study of blood T cell repertoires in COVID-19. CDR1 and CDR2 from the germline V gene are KGHSH and LQKENI. CDR3 length: 17 residues. Trimming removed 3 bases from V and 2 bases from J; junction bases left unmatched: 10. Assay: immunoSEQ multiplex PCR; the TCRdb copy retains only in-frame clones and omits some. The table includes approximately 150,000 clones, roughly 93% detected once. The Seattle patients joined while their infection was active and were tracked longitudinally afterward. The chain employs TRBV18 and TRBJ2-7; 10 bases agree with TRBD1. The TCR originated in a man aged 18-30 years with COVID-19, enrolled during active disease. Sequencing was carried out using peripheral blood. CDR3 nucleotides: TGTGCCAGCTCACCCTTGACGGGACAGGGGATGGCCTACGAGCAGTACTTC. It codes for CASSPLTGQGMAYEQYF. Complete variable domain (other parts from reference TRBV18 and TRBJ2-7): NAGVMQNPRHLVRRRGQEARLRCSPMKGHSHVYWYRQLPEEGLKFMVYLQKENIIDESGMPKERFSAEFPKEGPSILRIQQVVRGDSAAYFCASSPLTGQGMAYEQYFGPGTRLTVT.